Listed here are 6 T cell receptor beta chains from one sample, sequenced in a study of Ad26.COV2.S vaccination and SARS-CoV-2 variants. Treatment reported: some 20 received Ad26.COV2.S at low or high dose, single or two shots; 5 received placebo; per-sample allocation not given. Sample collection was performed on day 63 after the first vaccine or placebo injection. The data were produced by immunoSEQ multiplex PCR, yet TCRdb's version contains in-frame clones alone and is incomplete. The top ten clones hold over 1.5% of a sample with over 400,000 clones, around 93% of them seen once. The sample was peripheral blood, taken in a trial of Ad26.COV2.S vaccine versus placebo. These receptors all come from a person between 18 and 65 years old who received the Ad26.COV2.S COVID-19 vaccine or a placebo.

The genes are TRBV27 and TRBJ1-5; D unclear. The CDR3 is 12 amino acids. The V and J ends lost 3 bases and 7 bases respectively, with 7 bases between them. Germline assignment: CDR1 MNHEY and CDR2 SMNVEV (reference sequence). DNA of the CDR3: TGTGCCAGCAGTTTTTACGGGCAGCCCCAGCATTTT. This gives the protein CASSFYGQPQHF.

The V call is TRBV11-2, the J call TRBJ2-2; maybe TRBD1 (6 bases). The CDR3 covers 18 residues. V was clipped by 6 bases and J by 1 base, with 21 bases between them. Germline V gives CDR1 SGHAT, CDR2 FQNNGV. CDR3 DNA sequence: TGTGCCAGCAGTTCCTACTGGGCAGGGGTAGGGAACACCGGGGAGCTGTTTTTT. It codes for CASSSYWAGVGNTGELFF.

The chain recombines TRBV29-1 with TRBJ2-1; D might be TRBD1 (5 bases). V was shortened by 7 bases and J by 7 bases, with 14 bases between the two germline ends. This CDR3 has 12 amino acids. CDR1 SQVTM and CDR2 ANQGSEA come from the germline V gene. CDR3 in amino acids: CSAFDSSNEQFF. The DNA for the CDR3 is TGCAGCGCCTTCGACAGTTCGAATGAGCAGTTCTTC.

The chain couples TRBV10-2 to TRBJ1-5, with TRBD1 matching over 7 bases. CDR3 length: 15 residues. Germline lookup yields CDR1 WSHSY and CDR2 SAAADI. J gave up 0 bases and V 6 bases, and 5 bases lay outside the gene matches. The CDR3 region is CASRDRNYSNQPQHF. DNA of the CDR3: TGCGCCAGCAGGGACAGGAATTATAGCAATCAGCCCCAGCATTTT.

This CDR3 reads CASSLGSQEETQYF. The DNA for the CDR3 is TGTGCCAGCAGCTTAGGTTCACAGGAAGAGACCCAGTACTTC. This chain connects TRBV7-8 to TRBJ2-5, with D perhaps matching TRBD1 (5 bases). The germline V gene encodes CDR1 SGHVS and CDR2 FQNEAQ. CDR3 length: 14 residues. V lost 1 base and J lost 3, with 9 bases in between.

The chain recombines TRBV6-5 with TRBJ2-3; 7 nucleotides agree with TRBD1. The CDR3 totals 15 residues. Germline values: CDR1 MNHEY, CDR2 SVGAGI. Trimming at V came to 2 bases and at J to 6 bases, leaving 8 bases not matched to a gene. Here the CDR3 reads CASSYQSRGWDTQYF. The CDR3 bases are TGTGCCAGCAGTTACCAATCCAGGGGGTGGGATACGCAGTATTTT.